This T cell receptor (beta chain) was found in a study of blood T cell repertoires in COVID-19. Study background: Nucleic acid was either cDNA or gDNA, and it came from T cells, B-cell-depleted T cells, or PBMCs.

The CDR3 covers 16 residues. V was pared by 4 bases and J by 5 bases, with 10 bases of the junction left unmatched. The V gene's germline CDR1 is MNHEY and CDR2 SVGEGT. Authors' analysis steps: Estimation of nucleated cell counts was performed using reference gene primer amplification. Repertoires were generated with immunoSEQ multiplex PCR, while TCRdb's copy carries only in-frame clones and drops some. That table is the source of V, J and clone size, and D and trimming were worked out from the DNA. This table holds about 39,000 clones, over 65% found once. Source material: peripheral blood. This rearrangement joins TRBV6-2 or TRBV6-3 to TRBJ2-5, with 10 bases matching TRBD2. This receptor was obtained from a man between 50 and 59 years old with active or convalescent COVID-19. The CDR3 is CASSSPQRGGRETQYF. CDR3 nucleotide sequence: TGTGCCAGCAGTTCACCTCAGCGGGGGGGGAGGGAGACCCAGTACTTC.